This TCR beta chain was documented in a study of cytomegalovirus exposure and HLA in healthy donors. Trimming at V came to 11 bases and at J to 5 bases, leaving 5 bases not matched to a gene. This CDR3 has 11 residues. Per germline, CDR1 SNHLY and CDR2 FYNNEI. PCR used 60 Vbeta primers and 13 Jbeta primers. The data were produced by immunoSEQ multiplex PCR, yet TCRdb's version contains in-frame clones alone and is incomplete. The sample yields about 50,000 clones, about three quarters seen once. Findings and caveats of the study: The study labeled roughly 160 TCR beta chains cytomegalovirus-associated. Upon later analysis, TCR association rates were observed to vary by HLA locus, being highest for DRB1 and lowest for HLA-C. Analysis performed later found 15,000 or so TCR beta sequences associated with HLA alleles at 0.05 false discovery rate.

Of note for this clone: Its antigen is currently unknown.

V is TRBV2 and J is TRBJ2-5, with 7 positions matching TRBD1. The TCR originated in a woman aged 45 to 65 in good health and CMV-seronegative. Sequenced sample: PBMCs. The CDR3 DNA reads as TGTGCCGGTACAGGGGTGGAGACCCAGTACTTC. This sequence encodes CAGTGVETQYF. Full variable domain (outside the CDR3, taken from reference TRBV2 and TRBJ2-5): EPEVTQTPSHQVTQMGQEVILRCVPISNHLYFYWYRQILGQKVEFLVSFYNNEISEKSEIFDDQFSVERPDGSNFTLKIRSTKLEDSAMYFCAGTGVETQYFGPGTRLLVL.